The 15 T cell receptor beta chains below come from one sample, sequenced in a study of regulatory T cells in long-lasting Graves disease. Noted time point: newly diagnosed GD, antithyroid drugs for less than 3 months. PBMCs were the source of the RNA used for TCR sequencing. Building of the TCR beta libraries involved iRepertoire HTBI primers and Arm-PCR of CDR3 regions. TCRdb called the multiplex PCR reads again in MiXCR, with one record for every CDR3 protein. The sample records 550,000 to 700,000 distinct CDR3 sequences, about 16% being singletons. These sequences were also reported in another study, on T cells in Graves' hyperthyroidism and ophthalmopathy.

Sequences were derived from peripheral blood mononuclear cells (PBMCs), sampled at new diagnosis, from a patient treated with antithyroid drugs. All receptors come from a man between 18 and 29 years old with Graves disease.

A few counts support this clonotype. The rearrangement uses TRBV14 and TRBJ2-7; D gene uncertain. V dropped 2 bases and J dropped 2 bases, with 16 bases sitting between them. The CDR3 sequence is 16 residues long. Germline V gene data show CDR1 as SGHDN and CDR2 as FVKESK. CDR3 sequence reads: CASSQSRDPQTYEQYF. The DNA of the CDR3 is TGTGCCAGCAGCCAAAGCCGAGACCCGCAGACCTACGAGCAGTACTTC.

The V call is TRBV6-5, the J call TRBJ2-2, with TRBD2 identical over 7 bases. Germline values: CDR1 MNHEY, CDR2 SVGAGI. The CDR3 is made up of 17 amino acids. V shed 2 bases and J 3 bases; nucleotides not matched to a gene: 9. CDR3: CASSYLRLAAHTGELFF. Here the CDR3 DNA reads TGTGCCAGCAGTTACCTTCGGCTAGCGGCACACACCGGGGAGCTGTTTTTT.

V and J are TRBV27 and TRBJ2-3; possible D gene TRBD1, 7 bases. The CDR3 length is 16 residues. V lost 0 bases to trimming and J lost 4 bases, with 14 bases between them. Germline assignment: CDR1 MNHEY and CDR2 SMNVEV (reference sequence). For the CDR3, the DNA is TGTGCCAGCAGTTTATCCACCAGGGGGGCGGCAGATACGCAGTATTTT. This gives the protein CASSLSTRGAADTQYF.

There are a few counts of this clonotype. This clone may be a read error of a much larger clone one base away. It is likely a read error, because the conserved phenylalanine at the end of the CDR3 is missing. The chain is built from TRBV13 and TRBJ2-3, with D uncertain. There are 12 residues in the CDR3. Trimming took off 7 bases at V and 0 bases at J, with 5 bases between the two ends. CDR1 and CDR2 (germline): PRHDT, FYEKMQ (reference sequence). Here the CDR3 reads CASTSSTDTQYL. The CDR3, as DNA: TGTGCCAGCACCTCTAGCACAGATACGCAGTATCTT.

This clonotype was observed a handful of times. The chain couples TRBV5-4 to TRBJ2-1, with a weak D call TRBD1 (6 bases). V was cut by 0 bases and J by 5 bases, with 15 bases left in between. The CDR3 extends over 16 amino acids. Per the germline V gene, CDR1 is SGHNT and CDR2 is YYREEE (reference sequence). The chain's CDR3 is CASSLDVTGGNNEQFF. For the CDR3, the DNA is TGTGCCAGCAGCTTGGACGTGACAGGCGGAAACAATGAGCAGTTCTTC.

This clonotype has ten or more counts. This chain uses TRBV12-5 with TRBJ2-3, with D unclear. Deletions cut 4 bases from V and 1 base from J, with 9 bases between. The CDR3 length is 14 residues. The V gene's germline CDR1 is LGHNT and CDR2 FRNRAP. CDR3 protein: CASGSGRGTDTQYF. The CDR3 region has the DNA TGTGCTAGTGGTTCAGGACGGGGCACAGATACGCAGTATTTT.

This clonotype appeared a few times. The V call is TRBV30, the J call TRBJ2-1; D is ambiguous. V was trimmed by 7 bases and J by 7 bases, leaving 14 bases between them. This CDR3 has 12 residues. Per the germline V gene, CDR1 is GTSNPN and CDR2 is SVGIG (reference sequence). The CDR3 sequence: CAFGPGVNEQFF. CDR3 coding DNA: TGTGCCTTCGGACCTGGAGTGAATGAGCAGTTCTTC.

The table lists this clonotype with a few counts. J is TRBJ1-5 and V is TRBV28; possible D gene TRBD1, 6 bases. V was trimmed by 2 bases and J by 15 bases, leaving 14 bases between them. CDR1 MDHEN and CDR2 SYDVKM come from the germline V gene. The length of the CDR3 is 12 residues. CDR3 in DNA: TGTGCCAGCAGTTTAATCAGCGGACAGAGGCATTTT. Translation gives CASSLISGQRHF.

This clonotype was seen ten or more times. CDR3 nucleotides: TGTGCCAGCAGTCTTACAGGGAGCGGATTTTACGAGCAGTACTTC. Its protein product is CASSLTGSGFYEQYF. The V and J genes are TRBV27 and TRBJ2-7, with a weak D call TRBD1 (6 bases). This CDR3 region has 15 residues. The germline V and J ends were trimmed by 5 bases and 4 bases, with 18 bases remaining between them. Looked up from germline, CDR1 is MNHEY and CDR2 is SMNVEV (reference sequence).

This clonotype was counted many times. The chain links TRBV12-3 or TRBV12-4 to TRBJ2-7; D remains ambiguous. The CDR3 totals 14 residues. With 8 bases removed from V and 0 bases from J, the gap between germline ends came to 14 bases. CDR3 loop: CASRTQVLSYEQYF. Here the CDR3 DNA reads TGTGCCAGCCGTACCCAAGTCCTCTCCTACGAGCAGTACTTC.

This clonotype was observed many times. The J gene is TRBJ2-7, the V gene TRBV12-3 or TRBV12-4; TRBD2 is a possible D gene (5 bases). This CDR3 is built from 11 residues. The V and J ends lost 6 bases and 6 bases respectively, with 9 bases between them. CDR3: CASSWEFEQYF. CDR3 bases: TGTGCCAGCAGCTGGGAGTTCGAGCAGTACTTC.

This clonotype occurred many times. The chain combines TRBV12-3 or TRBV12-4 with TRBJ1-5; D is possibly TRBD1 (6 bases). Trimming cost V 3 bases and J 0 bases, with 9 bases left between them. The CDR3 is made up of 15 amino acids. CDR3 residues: CASSFSGDSNQPQHF. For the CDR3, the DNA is TGTGCCAGCAGTTTTTCAGGGGATAGCAATCAGCCCCAGCATTTT.

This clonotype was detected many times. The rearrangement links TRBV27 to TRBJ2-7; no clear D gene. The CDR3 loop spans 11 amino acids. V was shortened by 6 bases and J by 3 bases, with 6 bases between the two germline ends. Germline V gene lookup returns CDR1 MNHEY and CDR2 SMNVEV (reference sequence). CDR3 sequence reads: CASRDLYEQYF. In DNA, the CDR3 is TGTGCCAGCAGGGACCTCTACGAGCAGTACTTC.

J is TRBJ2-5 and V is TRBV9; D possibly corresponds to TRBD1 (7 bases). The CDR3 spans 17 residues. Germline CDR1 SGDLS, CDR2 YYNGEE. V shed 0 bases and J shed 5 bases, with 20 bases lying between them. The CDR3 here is CASSVGPGQAAGETQYF. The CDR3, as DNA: TGTGCCAGCAGCGTAGGGCCTGGACAGGCCGCGGGGGAGACCCAGTACTTC.

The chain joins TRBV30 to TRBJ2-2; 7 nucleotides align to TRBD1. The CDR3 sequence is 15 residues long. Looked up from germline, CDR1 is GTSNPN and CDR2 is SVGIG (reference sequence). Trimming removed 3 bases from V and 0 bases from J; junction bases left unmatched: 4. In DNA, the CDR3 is TGTGCCTGGAGGCCCGGGACAGCGAACACCGGGGAGCTGTTTTTT. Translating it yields CAWRPGTANTGELFF.